The 13 T cell receptor beta chains presented below share a single source sample, sequenced in a study of T-cell reconstitution after alpha-beta-depleted transplantation in children. Unique molecular identifiers featured in how the TCRbeta library was prepared. TCRdb independently ran MiXCR on the PCR reads; one entry per CDR3 protein. This sample carries fewer than 700,000 distinct CDR3 sequences, 23% of them seen once, and the ten largest clones take roughly an eighth. The sequencing here drew on PBMCs, mostly from graft donor cells, taken 360 days after TCRalphabeta/CD19-depleted stem cell transplant. The source is a boy under three years old who had a stem cell transplant for acute myeloid leukemia, so the T cells may come from the graft donor.

This clonotype was recorded many times. The CDR3 sequence is CASIRGTGANVLTF. The CDR3 DNA sequence: TGTGCCAGCATCAGGGGTACTGGGGCCAACGTCCTGACTTTC. The V call is TRBV2, the J call TRBJ2-6, with D perhaps TRBD1 (6 bases). Germline CDR1 and CDR2: SNHLY and FYNNEI. CDR3 length: 14 amino acids. Deletions cut 7 bases from V and 2 bases from J, with 9 bases between.

This chain uses TRBV20-1 with TRBJ2-3; 11 bases align to TRBD2. The CDR3 extends over 16 amino acids. CDR1 is DFQATT and CDR2 is SNEGSKA in the germline V gene (reference sequence). With V trimmed by 3 bases and J by 2 bases, 7 bases remained unmatched. This chain's CDR3 is CSARILAGEPTDTQYF. CDR3 coding DNA: TGCAGTGCTAGGATACTAGCGGGGGAACCCACAGATACGCAGTATTTT.

A note on this clonotype: With a much larger clone just one base away, this may be a read error. The gene calls are TRBV5-1 and TRBJ2-1; D gene unclear. The CDR3 length is 16 residues. V was clipped by 0 bases and J by 4 bases, with 14 bases between them. Germline-derived CDR1 and CDR2 are SGHRS and YFSETQ. The CDR3 here is CASSLARAHLYNEQFF. The CDR3, as DNA: TGCGCCAGCAGCTTGGCCCGGGCACATCTATACAATGAGCAGTTCTTC. The full variable domain, with the rest looked up from reference TRBV5-1 and TRBJ2-1, is KAGVTQTPRYLIKTRGQQVTLSCSPISGHRSVSWYQQTPGQGLQFLFEYFSETQRNKGNFPGRFSGRQFSNSRSEMNVSTLELGDSALYLCASSLARAHLYNEQFFGPGTRLTVL.

V and J are TRBV12-3 or TRBV12-4 and TRBJ1-4; 8 nucleotides agree with TRBD1. The CDR3 extends over 14 amino acids. V gave up 3 bases and J gave up 6 bases; unmatched junction bases: 3. The CDR3 bases are TGTGCCAGCAGTTTGGGGACAGGCCATGAAAAACTGTTTTTT. It encodes CASSLGTGHEKLFF.

This clonotype occurred a few times. The chain has TRBV2 and TRBJ2-7; 10 nucleotides match TRBD1. V trimming: 7 bases; J trimming: 2 bases; junction bases outside the gene matches: 5. Germline values: CDR1 SNHLY, CDR2 FYNNEI. The CDR3 totals 14 residues. This CDR3 reads CASKAGTGAYEQYF. The CDR3, as DNA: TGTGCCAGCAAGGCCGGGACAGGGGCCTACGAGCAGTACTTC.

The chain carries TRBV4-1 and TRBJ2-3; D possibly corresponds to TRBD2 (5 bases). Germline assignment: CDR1 MGHRA and CDR2 YSYEKL. The CDR3 length is 13 residues. Deletions cut 3 bases from V and 6 bases from J, with 10 bases between. The CDR3 bases are TGCGCCAGCAGCCAGCTAGAGGGCGATACGCAGTATTTT. It codes for CASSQLEGDTQYF.

The chain has TRBV4-3 and TRBJ2-2, with D possibly matching TRBD1 (6 bases). The length of the CDR3 is 14 residues. Trimming shortened V by 0 bases and J by 8 bases, and 10 bases separated the two germline ends. The germline gives CDR1 LGHNA, CDR2 YSLEER. The CDR3 bases are TGCGCCAGCAGCCAAGACCACAGGGTAGGGGAGCTGTTTTTT. Amino acids: CASSQDHRVGELFF.

This chain links TRBV5-1 with TRBJ2-1; 11 nucleotides match TRBD2. V shed 1 base, J shed 5 bases, and the junction held 5 bases outside the gene matches. CDR3 length equals 16 residues. Germline V gene sequence: CDR1 SGHRS, CDR2 YFSETQ. The chain's CDR3 is CASSLPGLADNNEQFF. In DNA, the CDR3 is TGCGCCAGCAGCTTGCCGGGACTAGCGGATAACAATGAGCAGTTCTTC.

This clonotype was seen ten or more times. The gene calls are TRBV6-1 and TRBJ2-7, with 10 bases matching TRBD1. Trimming took 7 bases from V and 3 from J; bases not matched to a gene: 12. Germline V lookup: CDR1 MNHNS, CDR2 SASEGT. The length of the CDR3 is 16 residues. CDR3 nucleotide sequence: TGTGCCAGCACCCCCAGAGGGGACAGGGGATTCTACGAGCAGTACTTC. Translating gives CASTPRGDRGFYEQYF.

This clonotype was counted many times. The chain employs TRBV27 and TRBJ2-1, with 12 bases aligning to TRBD2. The V gene's germline CDR1 is MNHEY and CDR2 SMNVEV (reference sequence). This CDR3 is built from 13 residues. V was clipped by 5 bases and J by 10 bases; unmatched bases: 3. DNA of the CDR3: TGTGCCAGCAGTCCCGGACTAGCGGGGGAGCAGTTCTTC. Translating it yields CASSPGLAGEQFF.

Only a few counts were recorded for this clonotype. The chain uses TRBV25-1 and TRBJ2-5, with 8 bases aligning to TRBD1. The CDR3 contains 14 residues. V lost 2 bases to trimming and J lost 7 bases; unmatched junction nucleotides: 6. CDR1 is MGHDK, CDR2 SYGVNS, per germline. CDR3 residues: CASSETGGSGTQYF. In nucleotides, the CDR3 is TGTGCCAGCAGTGAAACAGGGGGATCGGGGACCCAGTACTTC. Full variable domain (remainder filled in from reference TRBV25-1 and TRBJ2-5): EADIYQTPRYLVIGTGKKITLECSQTMGHDKMYWYQQDPGMELHLIHYSYGVNSTEKGDLSSESTVSRIRTEHFPLTLESARPSHTSQYLCASSETGGSGTQYFGPGTRLLVL.

This clonotype was seen a handful of times. J is TRBJ2-3 and V is TRBV5-1, with D uncertain. CDR3 length: 17 residues. The germline V and J ends were trimmed by 0 bases and 5 bases, with 19 bases remaining between them. CDR1 is SGHRS, CDR2 YFSETQ, per germline. In DNA, the CDR3 is TGCGCCAGCAGCTTGGTTTCTCTTCTAAACTCTGTAGATACGCAGTATTTT. Translating it yields CASSLVSLLNSVDTQYF.

This clonotype was observed a handful of times. The rearrangement links TRBV6-5 to TRBJ2-5; D gene uncertain. Per the germline V gene, CDR1 is MNHEY and CDR2 is SVGAGI. The V and J ends lost 3 bases and 0 bases respectively, with 11 bases between them. CDR3 length: 15 amino acids. In DNA form, the CDR3 reads TGTGCCAGCAGTTATCGGGCACCTTACCAAGAGACCCAGTACTTC. Its translation is CASSYRAPYQETQYF.